The clone carrying this T cell receptor beta chain was detected once. The antigen is unknown. These data originate in a study of neoadjuvant nivolumab and ipilimumab in lung cancer. Findings of the study overall: Compared with tumor-adjacent uninvolved lung, resected tumors showed greater richness and clonality. Higher pretherapy blood TCR richness went with higher resected-tumor richness. Only two of four nivolumab-treated tumors gained richness and clonality by surgery.

Data came from immunoSEQ multiplex PCR; TCRdb stores just in-frame clones and leaves some out. The sample records about 18,000 clones, 80% to 90% being singletons. This sample comprised peripheral blood, obtained before neoadjuvant nivolumab, alone or with ipilimumab. The source is an adult with non-small cell lung cancer.

CDR3 sequence (DNA): TGTGCCCAGGGGACGGGCAATCAGCCCCAGCATTTT. It specifies CAQGTGNQPQHF. The chain recombines TRBV30 with TRBJ1-5, with a tentative D call TRBD1 (6 bases). This CDR3 spans 12 amino acids. Germline V gene data show CDR1 as GTSNPN and CDR2 as SVGIG (reference sequence). The germline V and J ends were trimmed by 8 bases and 2 bases, with 10 bases remaining between them. Using reference TRBV30 and TRBJ1-5 for the parts outside the CDR3, the full variable domain is SQTIHQWPATLVQPVGSPLSLECTVEGTSNPNLYWYRQAAGRGLQLLFYSVGIGQISSEVPQNLSASRPQDRQFILSSKKLLLSDSGFYLCAQGTGNQPQHFGDGTRLSIL.